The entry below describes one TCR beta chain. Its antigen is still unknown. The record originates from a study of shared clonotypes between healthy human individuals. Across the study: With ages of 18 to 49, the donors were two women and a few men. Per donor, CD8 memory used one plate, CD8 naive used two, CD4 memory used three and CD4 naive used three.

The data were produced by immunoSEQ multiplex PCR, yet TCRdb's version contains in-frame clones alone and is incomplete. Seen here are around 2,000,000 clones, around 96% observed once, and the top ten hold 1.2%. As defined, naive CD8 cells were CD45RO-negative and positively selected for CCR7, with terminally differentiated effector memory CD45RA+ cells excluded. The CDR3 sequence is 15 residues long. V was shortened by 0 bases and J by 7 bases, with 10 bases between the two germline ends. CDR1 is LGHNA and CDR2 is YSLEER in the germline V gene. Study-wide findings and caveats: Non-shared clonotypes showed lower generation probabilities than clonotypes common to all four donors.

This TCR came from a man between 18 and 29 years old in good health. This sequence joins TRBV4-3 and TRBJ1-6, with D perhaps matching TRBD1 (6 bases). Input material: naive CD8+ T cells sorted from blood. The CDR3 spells CASSQDRDTNSPLHF. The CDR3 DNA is TGCGCCAGCAGCCAAGATCGGGACACAAATTCACCCCTCCACTTT.